Listed here are 8 T cell receptor beta chains from one sample, sequenced in a study of blood T cell repertoires in COVID-19 (dated by TCRdb to the early 2020s). Libraries were built with the immunoSEQ multiplex PCR assay. TCRdb took over this immuneACCESS table, retaining in-frame rearrangements with V and J assigned. Such tables are incomplete; in checked studies, under half of the missing clones stem from an unresolved V gene, and the remainder is unexplained. In this sample the table shows about 170,000 clones, roughly four fifths of which occur a single time. Roughly 11% of the sample is taken by the ten largest. The sequencing sample was made of peripheral blood. The receptors originated from a man in his sixties or seventies with active or convalescent COVID-19.

The V call is TRBV6-1, the J call TRBJ2-3; possibly TRBD2 for D (6 bases). Germline V gene data show CDR1 as MNHNS and CDR2 as SASEGT. The CDR3 consists of 19 residues. Deletions cut 4 bases from V and 1 base from J, with 24 bases between. The CDR3 region is CASSGPKPGLRLGTDTQYF. The DNA for the CDR3 is TGTGCCAGCAGTGGACCTAAGCCGGGACTGCGTTTGGGCACAGATACGCAGTATTTT.

The chain has TRBV20-1 and TRBJ2-5; 12 bases are a match to TRBD2. Losses at the gene ends were 3 bases for V and 4 bases for J; bases not matched to a gene: 3. This CDR3 contains 14 residues. The V gene's germline CDR1 is DFQATT and CDR2 SNEGSKA (reference sequence). Here the CDR3 DNA reads TGCAGTGCTAGTCCGGGACTAGCGGGAGAGACCCAGTACTTC. Translated: CSASPGLAGETQYF.

This clone was observed a few times. The chain recombines TRBV5-1 with TRBJ1-2; TRBD1 matches at 11 bases. Germline V gives CDR1 SGHRS, CDR2 YFSETQ. The CDR3 spans 14 residues. Trimming at V came to 4 bases and at J to 6 bases, leaving 5 bases not matched to a gene. The CDR3 is CASSIGQGADGYTF. The DNA for the CDR3 is TGCGCCAGCAGCATCGGACAGGGGGCAGATGGCTACACCTTC.

This chain connects TRBV3-1 (or the pseudogene TRBV3-2) to TRBJ1-6; possible D gene TRBD1, 5 bases. CDR3 length equals 16 residues. Per germline, CDR1 LGHDT and CDR2 YNNKEL (reference sequence). V lost 0 bases to trimming and J lost 13 bases, with 19 bases between them. DNA for the CDR3: TGTGCCAGCAGCCAAGAGGGGTGGCAGGGATACTTCCCCCTCCACTTT. This sequence encodes CASSQEGWQGYFPLHF.

To note about this clone: At one end, the junction sequence differs from germline, possibly due to a read error. The chain links TRBV7-2 to TRBJ2-3, with D possibly TRBD1 on 5 matching bases. CDR1 is SGHTA, CDR2 FQGNSA, per germline. This CDR3 contains 14 residues. This chain's CDR3 is CASSLEAGTGTQYF. The CDR3 nucleotides are TGTGCCAGCAGCTTAGAGGCCGGTACAGGTACGCAGTATTTT.

The CDR3 DNA follows: TGTGCCAGCAGTGGGACAAGGAAGAACACTGAAGCTTTCTTT. Residues: CASSGTRKNTEAFF. The gene calls are TRBV6-2 or TRBV6-3 and TRBJ1-1; weak D call: TRBD1 (6 bases). The CDR3 loop spans 14 amino acids. V gave up 5 bases and J gave up 1 base, with 11 bases separating them. Germline lookup yields CDR1 MNHEY and CDR2 SVGEGT.

This chain uses TRBV19 with TRBJ2-1; TRBD1 agrees at 11 bases. Germline assignment: CDR1 LNHDA and CDR2 SQIVND (reference sequence). This CDR3 region has 15 residues. The J segment lost 7 bases and the V segment lost 6 bases, leaving 8 bases of the junction unmatched. CDR3 in DNA: TGTGCCAGTAGGCCCCGGGACAGGGGGGGGAATGAGCAGTTCTTC. Amino acid sequence: CASRPRDRGGNEQFF.

Written as DNA, the CDR3 is TGTGCCTACCGGGGACAGGGGGTACAGCCCCTCCACTTT. Its protein is CAYRGQGVQPLHF. This chain connects TRBV30 to TRBJ1-6; TRBD1 matches at 11 bases. V lost 7 bases and J lost 13; bases outside the gene matches: 9. Germline CDR1 is GTSNPN and CDR2 is SVGIG (reference sequence). This CDR3 is built from 13 residues.